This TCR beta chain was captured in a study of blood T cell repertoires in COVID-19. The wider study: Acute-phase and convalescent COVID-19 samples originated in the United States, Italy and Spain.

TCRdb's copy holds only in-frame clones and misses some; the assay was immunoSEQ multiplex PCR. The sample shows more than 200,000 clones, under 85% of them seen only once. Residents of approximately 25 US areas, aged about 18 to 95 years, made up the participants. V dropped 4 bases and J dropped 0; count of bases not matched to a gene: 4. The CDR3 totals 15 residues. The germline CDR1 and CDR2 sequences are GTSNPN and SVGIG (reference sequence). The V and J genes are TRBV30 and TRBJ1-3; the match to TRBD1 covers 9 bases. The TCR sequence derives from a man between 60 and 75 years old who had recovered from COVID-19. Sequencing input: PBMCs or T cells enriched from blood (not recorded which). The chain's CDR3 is CAWKRDRASGNTIYF. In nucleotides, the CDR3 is TGTGCCTGGAAAAGGGACAGGGCCTCTGGAAACACCATATATTTT. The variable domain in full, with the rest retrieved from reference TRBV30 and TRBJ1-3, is SQTIHQWPATLVQPVGSPLSLECTVEGTSNPNLYWYRQAAGRGLQLLFYSVGIGQISSEVPQNLSASRPQDRQFILSSKKLLLSDSGFYLCAWKRDRASGNTIYFGEGSWLTVV.